The clone carrying this T cell receptor (beta chain) was observed a few times. These data belong to a study of regulatory T cells in long-lasting Graves disease. As for the study in general: The term persistent Graves' disease signified upward of 5 years on antithyroid drugs with positive TSH receptor antibodies.

This sample's time point: persistent/refractory GD, antithyroid drugs over 5 years with positive TRAb. Preparation of the TCR library used RNA extracted from PBMCs. HTBI primers from iRepertoire and Arm-PCR of CDR3 regions yielded the TCR beta libraries. MiXCR, applied by TCRdb to the multiplex PCR reads, yields one record per CDR3 protein. The repertoire consists of approximately 380,000 distinct CDR3 sequences, with about a fifth occurring once and the leading ten covering less than 25%. This receptor was taken from a female donor with Graves disease. This sample comprised peripheral blood mononuclear cells (PBMCs), obtained when the disease was refractory, from a patient treated with antithyroid drugs.

CDR3 region: CASSQDGPYEQYF. The CDR3 coding sequence is TGTGCCAGCAGCCAAGATGGCCCCTACGAGCAGTACTTC. V is TRBV3-1 and J is TRBJ2-7; D unclear. This CDR3 contains 13 residues. Germline V gene data show CDR1 as LGHDT and CDR2 as YNNKEL (reference sequence). Trimming took 0 bases from V and 2 from J, leaving 5 bases between them.